This T cell receptor (beta chain) comes out of a study of human T cells and chemical hapten exposure. The time point was: pre-sensitization, week 0. As for treatment: therapeutic diphenylcyclopropenone sensitization with weekly scalp DPC. This clonotype was counted at least ten times. Its antigen is unknown. V was pared by 2 bases and J by 3 bases, with 15 bases between. Germline V gives CDR1 SGHRS, CDR2 YFSETQ. CDR3 length: 15 amino acids. TCRdb reprocessed the RACE reads via MiXCR and lists one record per CDR3 protein. Found here are 85,000 to 90,000 distinct CDR3 sequences, about 8.9% of them singletons; the top ten hold around 4%. General study results and limits: In comparison with controls, expanded TCRs gave rise to a significantly larger number of large CDR3 similarity clusters. TCRs above 1 in 1000 frequency stayed constant with DPC sensitization.

The genes are TRBV5-1 and TRBJ2-7, with D tentatively TRBD2 (5 bases). This specimen consisted of whole blood, obtained in connection with sensitization to the hapten diphenylcyclopropenone (DPC). The clonotype originates from a woman aged 40 to 49 with alopecia areata. Some clones in this sample may be carry-over from other donors' samples. The CDR3 DNA reads TGCGCCAGCAGCTTTGTCAGCAGTCGGGACTACGAGCAGTACTTC. This codes for CASSFVSSRDYEQYF.